Listed below are T cell receptor beta chains from one sample, sequenced in a study of CD8 T cells in Susac syndrome. TCRdb recomputed calls from the immunoSEQ multiplex PCR reads with MiXCR, one row per CDR3 protein. The data contain around 170,000 distinct CDR3 sequences, approximately 95% of them singletons. The specimen was CD4+ T cells from PBMCs. These receptors were obtained from a human donor with Susac syndrome. Both conserved end residues are part of each CDR3. Each record gives: D gene, J gene, V gene, clone size, CDR3 DNA, CDR3 protein. D genes are given only for firm matches. Clone size is given for some rows only: seen once, a few or many times, or a class if the clone is expanded.

TRBD2	TRBJ2-4	TRBV2	-	TGTGCCAGCAGCGGAGCGGGAGGGGACATTCAGTACTTC	CASSGAGGDIQYF
TRBD1	TRBJ1-2	TRBV5-1	-	TGCGCCAGCAGCTCGGCGGGGGACAGGGGGAATCCGTCTGGCTACACCTTC	CASSSAGDRGNPSGYTF
-	TRBJ2-5	TRBV19	once	TGTGCCAGTAGTCAGGGGAGATCGGCGGGGGAGACCCAGTACTTC	CASSQGRSAGETQYF
TRBD2	TRBJ2-7	TRBV18	-	TGTGCCAGCTCACTGATGGGACTAGCGCAGAGCTCCTACGAGCAGTACTTC	CASSLMGLAQSSYEQYF
TRBD1	TRBJ2-1	TRBV6-6	-	TGTGCCAGCAGTTATACCATCGGGACAGGGGGCCGGGAGCAGTTCTTC	CASSYTIGTGGREQFF
-	TRBJ2-1	TRBV28	-	TGTGCCAGCGCGACCAGGGCACAGGGTGAGCAGTTCTTC	CASATRAQGEQFF
TRBD2	TRBJ2-3	TRBV29-1	-	TGCAGCTTAAAGCGGGAGGGGAGCACAGATACGCAGTATTTT	CSLKREGSTDTQYF
TRBD1	TRBJ1-3	TRBV6-1	-	TGTGCCAGCAGGATTCGACAGGGGCGATTGATCTCTGGAAACACCATATATTTT	CASRIRQGRLISGNTIYF
-	TRBJ2-1	TRBV24-1	-	TGTGCCACCAGTGATAGGACACGCTCCTACAATGAGCAGTTCTTC	CATSDRTRSYNEQFF
TRBD1	TRBJ2-4	TRBV20-1	-	TGCAGTGCTAGAGTCACAGGGGGTCCAAAAGCCATTCAGTACTTC	CSARVTGGPKAIQYF
-	TRBJ2-5	TRBV2	-	TGTGCCAGCAGGCCACGGACTAATCAAGAGACCCAGTACTTC	CASRPRTNQETQYF
-	TRBJ1-2	TRBV3-1	-	TGTGCCAGCAGCTCCCCGGGAAACTACACCTTC	CASSSPGNYTF
TRBD1	TRBJ2-5	TRBV29-1	-	TGCAGCGTTGGGACAGGGGGCGAGACCCAGTACTTC	CSVGTGGETQYF
-	TRBJ1-1	TRBV7-2	-	TGTGCCAGCAGCTTACGACAGGCGAACACTGAAGCTTTCTTT	CASSLRQANTEAFF
TRBD2	TRBJ2-7	TRBV6-2/TRBV6-3	-	TGTGCCAGCAGGCCACATCTAGCGGGAGGCCCCTACGAGCAGTACTTC	CASRPHLAGGPYEQYF
TRBD1	TRBJ1-1	TRBV15	-	TGTGCCACCAGCAGCCGACTACCGGGACAGGTGATGAACACTGAAGCTTTCTTT	CATSSRLPGQVMNTEAFF
TRBD1	TRBJ2-1	TRBV6-2/TRBV6-3	-	TGTGCCACCTCGGGGACAGTTGGAGGCGATGAGCAGTTCTTC	CATSGTVGGDEQFF
TRBD1	TRBJ2-1	TRBV5-4	-	TGTGCCAGCAGCTTGGGGCTCGGGACAGGGCCAGGTTCCTACAATGAGCAGTTCTTC	CASSLGLGTGPGSYNEQFF
-	TRBJ2-7	TRBV7-7	-	TGTGCTAGCAGCTTAGTGAGGACAGGGACTACCCTAACAACCTACGAGCAGTACTTC	CASSLVRTGTTLTTYEQYF
TRBD2	TRBJ2-7	TRBV6-4	-	TGTGCCAGCAGAGACTCTAGCGGGAGGACCTCAAGACCAACCTACGAGCAGTACTTC	CASRDSSGRTSRPTYEQYF
-	TRBJ2-5	TRBV6-2/TRBV6-3	-	TGTGCCAGCAGTACGGGACACATCCAAGAGACCCAGTACTTC	CASSTGHIQETQYF
TRBD1	TRBJ2-7	TRBV28	-	TGTGCCAGCAGTGTGCCGGGACAGTCCTACGAGCAGTACTTC	CASSVPGQSYEQYF
-	TRBJ2-1	TRBV12-2	-	TGTGCAAGTCGCTCGAAACCATTGGCTTTGGGCTACAATGAGCAGTTCTTC	CASRSKPLALGYNEQFF
TRBD1	TRBJ1-1	TRBV5-1	-	TGCGCCAGCAGCTCGGTACAGGGGATGAACACTGAAGCTTTCTTT	CASSSVQGMNTEAFF
TRBD1	TRBJ1-2	TRBV29-1	-	TGCAGCGTTGAAGAGGGACAGGGGGGCTACACCTTC	CSVEEGQGGYTF
TRBD2	TRBJ2-1	TRBV27	-	TGTGCCACCCAATCACTAGCGGGAGGGGAATCTGAGCAGTTCTTC	CATQSLAGGESEQFF
-	TRBJ2-3	TRBV29-1	-	TGCAGCGTAGAGATCGCGACAGATACGCAGTATTTT	CSVEIATDTQYF
TRBD1	TRBJ2-4	TRBV10-3	-	TGTGCCATCAGGCCGGGACAGGAGGACATTCAGTACTTC	CAIRPGQEDIQYF
-	TRBJ1-2	TRBV19	-	TGTGCCAGTAGTGGGCGCGGGGGTAATGGCTACACCTTC	CASSGRGGNGYTF
-	TRBJ1-4	TRBV4-1	-	TGCGCCAGCAGCCCTCGGGGGAACTCCGGGGATGAAAAACTGTTTTTT	CASSPRGNSGDEKLFF
TRBD2	TRBJ2-5	TRBV7-9	-	TGTGCCAGCAGCCCATCCCCGGGGACTAGCGGGGGTGGAGAGACCCAGTACTTC	CASSPSPGTSGGGETQYF
TRBD2	TRBJ2-7	TRBV27	-	TGTGCCAGCAGTTTATCCGCTAGCGGGAGGGCCGGCGAGCAGTACTTC	CASSLSASGRAGEQYF
-	TRBJ1-5	TRBV27	-	TGTGCCAGCAGTTACGGCTCAGGGGATCAGCCCCAGCATTTT	CASSYGSGDQPQHF
-	TRBJ1-4	TRBV29-1	-	TGCAGCGTTCTTCGGTCAACTAATGAAAAACTGTTTTTT	CSVLRSTNEKLFF
-	TRBJ2-1	TRBV29-1	-	TGCAGCGTTGGATCCACTAACGGGTACAATGAGCAGTTCTTC	CSVGSTNGYNEQFF
TRBD1	TRBJ1-5	TRBV30	-	TGTGCCTGGAGTGGGGACAGGGAAAATCAGCCCCAGCATTTT	CAWSGDRENQPQHF